This T cell receptor beta chain was retrieved from a study of shared clonotypes between healthy human individuals (dated by TCRdb to the early 2020s). At the level of the whole study: The cohort included a few men and a couple of women between 18 and 49 years of age. Per donor, three plates each were used for CD4 naive and CD4 memory, two for CD8 naive, and one for CD8 memory. The study deeply sequenced blood TCR repertoires of several healthy adults to estimate repertoire size and the extent of clonotype sharing between individuals. Libraries were prepared and TCR repertoires were sequenced by different laboratories using diverse techniques, in order to increase sequencing depth and limit assay-specific biases. Between about 0.8 and 9 billion PBMCs per donor were obtained by leukapheresis.

The donors were healthy, HIV-negative adults who had no recently reported acute infections or vaccinations. Every donor was a Caucasian adult living in Nashville, Tennessee, USA. CD4+ T cells were enriched through magnetic negative selection, after which naive cells were positively selected on CD45RA and the remaining negative fraction served as the memory subset. After blood collection by leukapheresis, PBMCs were isolated using Ficoll-Histopaque density gradient centrifugation and then cryopreserved in the vapor phase of liquid nitrogen. Analytical flow cytometry was used to check the purity and quantity of every magnetically sorted T cell population. From each sorted fraction, genomic DNA was isolated and quantified by UV absorbance on a Nanodrop 2000c. CDR1 LNHDA and CDR2 SQIVND were looked up in the germline V gene (reference sequence). V drops 6 bases and J drops 1 base, leaving 9 bases in between. Reading from cysteine to phenylalanine, the CDR3 counts 13 amino acids. Only the CDR3 DNA is retained, 39 bases long and in frame from the first base.

To note about this clone: Its antigen specificity is not known. Base qualities are not recorded, but no much larger clone differs from it by a single base. The sample holds other DNA sequences that translate to the same CDR3.

TCR CDR3 regions were amplified from genomic DNA by multiplex PCR using the deep immunoSEQ assay. For each cell subset, the extracted genomic DNA was distributed evenly across all wells of several immunoSEQ 96-well plates, and each plate served as one replicate. For sorted subsets, roughly 200 ng of genomic DNA, equivalent to 30,000 or so T cell genomes, went into each replicate PCR. Purified libraries were quantified with a Qubit 3.0 fluorometer, sized on a Bioanalyzer 2100, and re-quantified with the KAPA Library Quantification kit. Every immunoSEQ 96-well plate was sequenced on a separate single-read 150-cycle Illumina NextSeq 550 flow cell. Regarding the original processing steps: The immunoSEQ output contained only junctional sequences without quality scores, so filtering could not match that applied to full-length reads. Sequences were annotated with PyIR, a Python wrapper for IgBLAST v1.9, and V/J genes and CDR3 were assigned using IMGT germline references. Reads were filtered out if the reads had weak V/J assignments (E-value above 1e-6), no CDR3, stop codons, out-of-frame junctions, or ambiguous translated residues. A V3J clonotype was defined by an identical inferred V gene, J gene, and CDR3 amino acid sequence. The percentage overlap between two repertoires was calculated by dividing the number of shared unique clonotypes by the size of the smaller repertoire. RTK rarefaction, the Chao1 estimator, and Recon v2.1 estimates of unobserved clonotypes were used to assess repertoire richness. Generation probabilities were computed with OLGA for all TCRbeta clonotypes obtained by the gDNA method from several donors. TCRdb took this table from immuneACCESS and kept in-frame rearrangements with V and J called. Such tables lack part of the clones; where checked against another copy, unresolved V genes explain under half of the gap, and the rest is unexplained. V, J and clone size are those of that table, while D and trimming were read from the DNA. The sample yields roughly 1.5 million clones; 95% to 99% were counted once. Of the sample, around 0.45% is held by the ten largest clones.

Results and caveats for the whole study, not just this receptor: The genetic and exposure-history diversity represented was limited by the small number of donors. Sharing across several donors was observed for approximately 5% of naive CD4, less than 4% of naive CD8, 2% to 2.5% of memory CD4, and around 0.42% of memory CD8 clonotypes. Even with the large sequencing depth, rarefaction of the sorted-subset datasets indicated that sequencing was incomplete. Pairwise subsampling led to the expectation that sequencing depth would affect the degree of clonotype sharing among donors. Sampling was restricted to blood, and TCR repertoires in tissue are likely to differ from TCR repertoires in blood. Larger estimated clonotype richness was generally found for naive subsets than for memory subsets. Compared with non-shared clonotypes, clonotypes shared by all four sorted-subset donors had higher generation probabilities.

The specimen was naive CD4+ T cells sorted from blood. Read against the paper, the sample's cell subset or site label means: CD45RA+ positively selected. The receptor was derived from a man aged 25 to 45 in good health. The chain is encoded by TRBV19 joined to TRBJ2-5; no D gene can be assigned with confidence. The CDR3 is CASRGPSQETQYF. The sequence in DNA is TGTGCCAGTAGGGGTCCCTCCCAAGAGACCCAGTACTTC.